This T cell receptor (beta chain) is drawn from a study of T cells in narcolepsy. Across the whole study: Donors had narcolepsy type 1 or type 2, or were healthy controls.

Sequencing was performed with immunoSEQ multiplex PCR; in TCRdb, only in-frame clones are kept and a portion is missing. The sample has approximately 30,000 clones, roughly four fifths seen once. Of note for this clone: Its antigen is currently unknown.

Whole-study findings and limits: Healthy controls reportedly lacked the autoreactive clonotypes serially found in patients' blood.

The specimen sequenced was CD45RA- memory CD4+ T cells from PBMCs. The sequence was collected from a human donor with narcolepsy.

The CDR3: CAWRPQSGRNYEQYF. CDR3 coding DNA: TGTGCCTGGAGGCCGCAGAGCGGGAGGAACTACGAGCAGTACTTC. The chain combines TRBV30 with TRBJ2-7, with 9 bases that match TRBD2. The V segment lost 3 bases and the J segment 3 bases; nucleotides outside the gene matches: 9. CDR1 is GTSNPN, CDR2 SVGIG, per germline (reference sequence). The CDR3 is 15 amino acids.